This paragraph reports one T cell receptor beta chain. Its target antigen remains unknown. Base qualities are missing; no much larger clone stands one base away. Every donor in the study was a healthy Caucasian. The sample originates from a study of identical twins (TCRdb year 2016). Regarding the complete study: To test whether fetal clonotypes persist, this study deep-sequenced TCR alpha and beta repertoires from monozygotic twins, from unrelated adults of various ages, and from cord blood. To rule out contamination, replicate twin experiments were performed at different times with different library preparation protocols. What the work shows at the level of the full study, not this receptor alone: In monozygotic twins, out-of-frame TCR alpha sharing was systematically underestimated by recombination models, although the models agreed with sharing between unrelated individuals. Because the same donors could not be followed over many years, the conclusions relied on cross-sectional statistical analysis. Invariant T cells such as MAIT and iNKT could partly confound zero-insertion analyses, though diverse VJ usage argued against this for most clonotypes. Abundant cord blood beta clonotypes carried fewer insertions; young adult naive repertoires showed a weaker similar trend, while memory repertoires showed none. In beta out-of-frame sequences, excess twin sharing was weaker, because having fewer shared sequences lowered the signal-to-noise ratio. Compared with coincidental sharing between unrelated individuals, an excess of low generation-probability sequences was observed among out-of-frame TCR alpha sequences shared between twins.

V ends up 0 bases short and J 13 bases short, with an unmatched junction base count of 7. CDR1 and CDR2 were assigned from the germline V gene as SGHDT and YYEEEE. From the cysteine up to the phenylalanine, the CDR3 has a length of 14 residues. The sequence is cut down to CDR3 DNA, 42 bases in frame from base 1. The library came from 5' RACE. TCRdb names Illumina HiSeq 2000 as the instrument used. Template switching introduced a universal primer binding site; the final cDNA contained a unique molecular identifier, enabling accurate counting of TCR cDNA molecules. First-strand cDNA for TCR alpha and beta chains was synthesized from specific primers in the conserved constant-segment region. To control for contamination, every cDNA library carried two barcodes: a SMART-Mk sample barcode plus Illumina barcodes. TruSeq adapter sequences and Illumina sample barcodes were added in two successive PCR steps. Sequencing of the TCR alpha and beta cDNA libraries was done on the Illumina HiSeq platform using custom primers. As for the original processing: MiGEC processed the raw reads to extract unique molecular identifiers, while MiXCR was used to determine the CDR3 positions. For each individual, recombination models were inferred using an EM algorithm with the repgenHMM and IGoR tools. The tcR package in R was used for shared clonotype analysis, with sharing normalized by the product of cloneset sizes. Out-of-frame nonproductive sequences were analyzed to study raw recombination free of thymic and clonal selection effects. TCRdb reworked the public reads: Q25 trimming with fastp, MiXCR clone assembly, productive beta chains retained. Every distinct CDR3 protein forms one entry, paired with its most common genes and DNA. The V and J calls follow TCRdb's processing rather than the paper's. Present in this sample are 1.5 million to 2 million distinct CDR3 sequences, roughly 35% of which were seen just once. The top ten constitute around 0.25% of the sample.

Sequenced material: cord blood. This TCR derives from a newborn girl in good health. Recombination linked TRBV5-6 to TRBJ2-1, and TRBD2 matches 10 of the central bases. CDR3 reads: CASSLVGSGRIQFF. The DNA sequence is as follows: TGTGCCAGCAGCTTGGTTGGTAGCGGGAGGATTCAGTTCTTC.